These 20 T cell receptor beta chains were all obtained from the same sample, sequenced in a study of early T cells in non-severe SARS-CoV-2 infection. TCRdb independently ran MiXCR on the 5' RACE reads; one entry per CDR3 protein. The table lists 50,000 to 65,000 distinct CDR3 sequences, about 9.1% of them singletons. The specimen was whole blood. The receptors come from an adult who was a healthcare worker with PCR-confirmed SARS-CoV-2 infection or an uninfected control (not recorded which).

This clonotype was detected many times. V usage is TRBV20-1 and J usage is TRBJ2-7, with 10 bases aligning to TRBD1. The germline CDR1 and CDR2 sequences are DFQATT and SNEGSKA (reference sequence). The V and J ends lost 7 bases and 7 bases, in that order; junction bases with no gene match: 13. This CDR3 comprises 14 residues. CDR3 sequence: CSVSLGTGALEQYF. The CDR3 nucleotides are TGCAGTGTCTCGCTGGGGACAGGGGCCTTGGAGCAGTACTTC.

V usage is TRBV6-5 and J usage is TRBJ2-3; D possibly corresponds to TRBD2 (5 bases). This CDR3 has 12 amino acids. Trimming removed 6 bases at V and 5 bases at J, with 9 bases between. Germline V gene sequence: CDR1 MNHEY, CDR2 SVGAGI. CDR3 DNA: TGTGCCAGCAGGAGCGCGGGAGATACGCAGTATTTT. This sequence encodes CASRSAGDTQYF.

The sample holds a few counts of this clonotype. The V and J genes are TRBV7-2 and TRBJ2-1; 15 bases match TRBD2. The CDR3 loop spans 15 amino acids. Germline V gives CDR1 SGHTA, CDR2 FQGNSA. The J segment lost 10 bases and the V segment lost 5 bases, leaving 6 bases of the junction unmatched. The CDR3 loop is CASSPGLAGGREQFF. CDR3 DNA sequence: TGTGCCAGCAGCCCCGGACTAGCGGGAGGGCGGGAGCAGTTCTTC. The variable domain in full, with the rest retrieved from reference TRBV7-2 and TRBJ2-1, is GAGVSQSPSNKVTEKGKDVELRCDPISGHTALYWYRQSLGQGLEFLIYFQGNSAPDKSGLPSDRFSAERTGGSVSTLTIQRTQQEDSAVYLCASSPGLAGGREQFFGPGTRLTVL.

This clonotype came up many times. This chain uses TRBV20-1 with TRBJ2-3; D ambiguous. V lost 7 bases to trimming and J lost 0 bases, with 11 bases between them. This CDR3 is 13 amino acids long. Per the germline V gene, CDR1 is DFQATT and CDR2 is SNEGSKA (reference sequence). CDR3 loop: CSVMLPSTDTQYF. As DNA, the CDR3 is TGCAGTGTTATGCTCCCAAGCACAGATACGCAGTATTTT.

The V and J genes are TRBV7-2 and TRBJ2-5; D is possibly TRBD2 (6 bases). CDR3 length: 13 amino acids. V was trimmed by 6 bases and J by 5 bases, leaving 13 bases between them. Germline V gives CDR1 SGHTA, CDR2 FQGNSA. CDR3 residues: CASSPDYWETQYF. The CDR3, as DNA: TGTGCCAGCAGTCCGGACTACTGGGAGACCCAGTACTTC.

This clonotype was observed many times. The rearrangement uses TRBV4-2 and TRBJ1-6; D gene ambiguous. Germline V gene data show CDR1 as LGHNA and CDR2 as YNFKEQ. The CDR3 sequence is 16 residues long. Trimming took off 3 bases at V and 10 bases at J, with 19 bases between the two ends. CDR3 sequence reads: CASSHYLGVAGSPLHF. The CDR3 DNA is TGTGCCAGCAGCCATTACCTCGGGGTAGCGGGATCACCCCTCCACTTT.

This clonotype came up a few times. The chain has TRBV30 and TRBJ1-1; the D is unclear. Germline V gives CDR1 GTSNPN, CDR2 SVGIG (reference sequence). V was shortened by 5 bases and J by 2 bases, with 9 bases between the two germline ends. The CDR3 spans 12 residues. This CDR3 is CAWGDVNTEAFF. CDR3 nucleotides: TGTGCCTGGGGGGATGTAAACACTGAAGCTTTCTTT.

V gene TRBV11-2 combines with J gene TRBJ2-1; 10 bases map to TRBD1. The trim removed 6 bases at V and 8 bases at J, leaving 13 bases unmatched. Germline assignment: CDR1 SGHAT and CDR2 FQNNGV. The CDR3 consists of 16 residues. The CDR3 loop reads CASSATGTGVRDEQFF. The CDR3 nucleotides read TGTGCCAGCAGTGCAACCGGGACAGGGGTTAGGGATGAGCAGTTCTTC. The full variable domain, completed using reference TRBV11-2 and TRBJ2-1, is EAGVAQSPRYKIIEKRQSVAFWCNPISGHATLYWYQQILGQGPKLLIQFQNNGVVDDSQLPKDRFSAERLKGVDSTLKIQPAKLEDSAVYLCASSATGTGVRDEQFFGPGTRLTVL.

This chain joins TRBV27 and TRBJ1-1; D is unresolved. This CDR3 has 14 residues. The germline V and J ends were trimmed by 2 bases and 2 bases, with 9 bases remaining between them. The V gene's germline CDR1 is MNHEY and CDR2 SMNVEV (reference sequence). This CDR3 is CASSLHTDNTEAFF. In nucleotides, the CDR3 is TGTGCCAGCAGTTTACACACAGACAACACTGAAGCTTTCTTT.

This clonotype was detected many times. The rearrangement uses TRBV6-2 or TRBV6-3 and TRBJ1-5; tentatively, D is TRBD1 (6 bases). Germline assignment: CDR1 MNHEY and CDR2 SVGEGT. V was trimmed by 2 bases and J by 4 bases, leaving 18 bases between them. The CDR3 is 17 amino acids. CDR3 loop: CASSYRSAGAKNQPQHF. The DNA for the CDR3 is TGTGCCAGCAGTTACCGATCGGCAGGGGCGAAAAATCAGCCCCAGCATTTT.

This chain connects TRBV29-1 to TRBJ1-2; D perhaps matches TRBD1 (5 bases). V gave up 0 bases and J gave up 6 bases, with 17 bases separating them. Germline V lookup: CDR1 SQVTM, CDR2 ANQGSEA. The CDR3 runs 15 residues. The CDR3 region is CSVEDRGRSDDGYTF. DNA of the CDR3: TGCAGCGTTGAAGATAGGGGCAGGTCGGATGATGGCTACACCTTC.

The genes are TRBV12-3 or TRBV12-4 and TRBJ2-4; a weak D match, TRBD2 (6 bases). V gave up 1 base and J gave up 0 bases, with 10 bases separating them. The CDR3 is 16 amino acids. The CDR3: CASSLEMGLAKNIQYF. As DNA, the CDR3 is TGTGCCAGCAGTTTAGAAATGGGACTAGCCAAAAACATTCAGTACTTC.

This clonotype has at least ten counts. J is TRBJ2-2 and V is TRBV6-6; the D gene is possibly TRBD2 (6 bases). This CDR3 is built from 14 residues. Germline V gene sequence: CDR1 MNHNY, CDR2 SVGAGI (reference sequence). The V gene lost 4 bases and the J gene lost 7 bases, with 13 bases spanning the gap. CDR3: CASSLGGGGGELFF. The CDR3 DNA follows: TGTGCCAGCAGTTTGGGGGGAGGCGGCGGGGAGCTGTTTTTT.

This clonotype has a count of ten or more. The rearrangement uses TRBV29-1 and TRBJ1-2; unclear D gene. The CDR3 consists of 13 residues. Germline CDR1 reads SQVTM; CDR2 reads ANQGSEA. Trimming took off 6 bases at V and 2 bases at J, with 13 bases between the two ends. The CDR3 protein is CSVRGVINYGYTF. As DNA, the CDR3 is TGCAGCGTCAGAGGTGTAATCAACTATGGCTACACCTTC.

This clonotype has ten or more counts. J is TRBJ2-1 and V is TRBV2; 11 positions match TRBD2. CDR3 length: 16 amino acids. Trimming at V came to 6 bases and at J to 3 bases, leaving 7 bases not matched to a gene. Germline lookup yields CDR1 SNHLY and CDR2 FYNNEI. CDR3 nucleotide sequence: TGTGCCAGCAGGGAGCTACTAGCGGGAGTCTACAATGAGCAGTTCTTC. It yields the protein CASRELLAGVYNEQFF.

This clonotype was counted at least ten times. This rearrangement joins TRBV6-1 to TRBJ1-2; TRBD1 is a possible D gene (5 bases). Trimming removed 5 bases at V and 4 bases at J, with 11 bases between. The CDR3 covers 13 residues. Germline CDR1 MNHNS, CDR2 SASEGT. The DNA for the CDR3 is TGTGCCAGCAGTCGGGCAGGGAGCTATGGCTACACCTTC. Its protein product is CASSRAGSYGYTF.

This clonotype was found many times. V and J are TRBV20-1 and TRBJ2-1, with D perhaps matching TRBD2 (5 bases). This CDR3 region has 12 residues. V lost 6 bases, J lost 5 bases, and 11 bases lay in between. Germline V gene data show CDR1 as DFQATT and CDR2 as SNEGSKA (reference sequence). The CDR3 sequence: CSATGVDNEQFF. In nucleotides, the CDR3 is TGCAGTGCGACCGGGGTCGACAATGAGCAGTTCTTC.

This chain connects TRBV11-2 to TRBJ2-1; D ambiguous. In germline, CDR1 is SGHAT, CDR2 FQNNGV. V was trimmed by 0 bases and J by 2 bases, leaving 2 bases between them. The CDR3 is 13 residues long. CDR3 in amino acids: CASSLETYNEQFF. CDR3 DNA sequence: TGTGCCAGCAGCTTAGAGACCTACAATGAGCAGTTCTTC. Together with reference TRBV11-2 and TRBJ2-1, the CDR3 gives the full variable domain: EAGVAQSPRYKIIEKRQSVAFWCNPISGHATLYWYQQILGQGPKLLIQFQNNGVVDDSQLPKDRFSAERLKGVDSTLKIQPAKLEDSAVYLCASSLETYNEQFFGPGTRLTVL.

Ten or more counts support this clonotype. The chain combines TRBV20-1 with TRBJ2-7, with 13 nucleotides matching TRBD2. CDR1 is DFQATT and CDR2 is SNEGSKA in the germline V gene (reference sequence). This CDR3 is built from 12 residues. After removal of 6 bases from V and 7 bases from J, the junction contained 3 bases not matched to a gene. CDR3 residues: CSAPGLAGEQYF. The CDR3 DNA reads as TGCAGTGCCCCGGGACTAGCGGGGGAGCAGTACTTC.

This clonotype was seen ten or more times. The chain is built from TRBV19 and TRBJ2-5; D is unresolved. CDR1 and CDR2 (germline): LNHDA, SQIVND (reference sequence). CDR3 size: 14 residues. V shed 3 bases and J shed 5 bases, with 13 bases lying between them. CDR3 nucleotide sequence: TGTGCCAGTAGTATTCCGGATTCGGTGGAGACCCAGTACTTC. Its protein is CASSIPDSVETQYF.